What follows are 5 T cell receptor beta chains derived from one specimen sequenced in a study of blood T cell repertoires in COVID-19. Sequencing used immunoSEQ multiplex PCR; TCRdb keeps in-frame clones, though not all of them. The data contain 95,000 to 150,000 clones, about 74% of them seen just once; the ten biggest clones take up 6%. What was sequenced was peripheral blood. These receptor sequences come from a man older than 75 with COVID-19, enrolled during active disease.

This chain joins TRBV3-1 (or the pseudogene TRBV3-2) and TRBJ2-2; D may be TRBD2 (6 bases). The CDR3 runs 14 residues. The V gene's germline CDR1 is LGHDT and CDR2 YNNKEL (reference sequence). V lost 4 bases to trimming and J lost 4 bases, with 10 bases between them. Written as DNA, the CDR3 is TGTGCCAGCAGCCGGAGGGACGGCACCGGGGAGCTGTTTTTT. Residues: CASSRRDGTGELFF.

V and J are TRBV27 and TRBJ2-7; 7 nucleotides match TRBD1. The CDR3 is 15 amino acids. The V segment lost 2 bases and the J segment 2 bases; nucleotides outside the gene matches: 6. Germline V gene lookup returns CDR1 MNHEY and CDR2 SMNVEV (reference sequence). The CDR3 loop is CASSLVRTGTYEQYF. The CDR3 DNA reads TGTGCCAGCAGTTTAGTCCGGACAGGCACCTACGAGCAGTACTTC.

The DNA for the CDR3 is TGTGCCAGCAGCAAAGCCGAGGGGACTAGCGGGTCCCACTCCTACAATGAGCAGTTCTTC. This codes for CASSKAEGTSGSHSYNEQFF. The chain carries TRBV21-1 and TRBJ2-1; the DNA was not compared with TRBD2, the D call given in the table. TRBV21-1 is classified as a pseudogene. The CDR3 length is 20 residues.

The chain recombines TRBV18 with TRBJ1-2; 7 bases line up with TRBD1. After removal of 4 bases from V and 4 bases from J, the junction contained 6 bases not matched to a gene. This CDR3 is built from 14 residues. Germline V gene sequence: CDR1 KGHSH, CDR2 LQKENI. The CDR3 DNA follows: TGTGCCAGCTCACAAAGGGGGCAAGGCTATGGCTACACCTTC. Translation: CASSQRGQGYGYTF.

This clone was observed a handful of times. The V call is TRBV4-3, the J call TRBJ2-7, with TRBD2 matching 7 bases. The CDR3 length is 15 residues. V dropped 3 bases and J dropped 0; count of bases not matched to a gene: 5. Looked up from germline, CDR1 is LGHNA and CDR2 is YSLEER. CDR3 amino acids: CASSHGAGSSYEQYF. As DNA, the CDR3 is TGCGCCAGCAGCCACGGAGCGGGGAGCTCCTACGAGCAGTACTTC.